This TCR beta chain was found in a study of metastatic and nonmetastatic thyroid tumors. Study summary: A comparison of repertoires was made across blood and tumor or nodule tissue from malignant and benign thyroid patients.

CDR1 and CDR2 from the germline V gene are SGHRS and YFSETQ. CDR3 size: 16 residues. V was shortened by 1 base and J by 3 bases, with 13 bases between the two germline ends. Thyroid surgery was performed in patients who had received no treatment beforehand. Whole-study results and caveats: Malignant tumors reportedly showed significantly higher TCR beta diversity than benign nodules in both blood and tumor.

This clone was seen ten or more times. Its antigen is undetermined. Methods used by the authors: The study built a papillary thyroid cancer distant-metastasis classifier from CDR3 differences across clinicopathological groups. TCRdb redid the clone calls on the PCR reads using MiXCR. The V and J calls come from TCRdb's annotation, not from the publication. The sample has roughly 70,000 clones, 15% to 20% seen once. This TCR derives from a female donor with papillary thyroid cancer or a benign thyroid nodule (not recorded which). Some clones in this sample may be carry-over from other donors' samples. V gene TRBV5-1 combines with J gene TRBJ2-2; D possibly matches TRBD1 or TRBD2 (5 bases each). What was sequenced was blood. The CDR3 loop reads CASSLRTGGYTGELFF. CDR3 sequence (DNA): TGCGCCAGCAGCTTGAGAACTGGGGGATACACCGGGGAGCTGTTTTTT.